A single TCR beta chain is shown here with its context. It lacks a known antigen. Base quality data are lacking; no much larger clone is found one base away. The data derive from a study of cytotoxic CD8 clonotypes in ibrutinib-treated CLL (dated by TCRdb to 2020 to 2022). Background on the whole study: In this cohort, approximately 15 patients were treatment-naive and roughly 10 were relapsed/refractory, while about 18 had unmutated IGHV. Samples at response were collected after a median of about twelve months of treatment, with a range of about 6 to 36 months. On average, each sample had about 250,000 productive templates and under 95,000 productive rearrangements. Responses were partial in some 24 patients and complete in 2; after median roughly 69 months follow-up, some 14 stayed in remission and about twelve progressed. Of the approximately 87 participants in the trial, approximately 26 had longitudinal samples available. All remission and progressive disease samples were collected while patients were still receiving ibrutinib. Cryopreserved peripheral blood mononuclear cells were obtained before treatment, at response, and at either sustained remission or disease progression. The full study reports these points: Public clonotypes were rare and either contracted or stayed stable during treatment, and the rise in clonality at ibrutinib response reflected the expansion of private clonotypes. Baseline clonality was found to be higher than that of age-matched healthy donors and was strongly correlated with circulating CD8+ T-cell counts. An increase in clonality was observed at ibrutinib response, with clonality remaining stable during sustained remission and falling back toward baseline at progression. Sampling times were not matched between patients in sustained remission and patients whose disease was progressing, and lymph node repertoires were not examined.

The CDR3 contains 16 residues, cysteine and phenylalanine counted. Left in the record is the CDR3 DNA by itself, 48 bases read in frame from the first base. The germline V gene sets CDR1 to ENHRY and CDR2 to SYGVKD. From V the trimming removes 10 bases and from J it removes 7 bases, while the gene matches leave 18 bases of the junction unaccounted for. Each clonotype received, on average, approximately 9.9x coverage in deep resolution sequencing performed on a MiSeq, where the target depth lay between 1 in 1 million and 1 in 200,000 T cells. The immunoSEQ hsTCRB Kit was used to generate TCR beta libraries. The source study handled its data this way. ImmunoSEQ Data Assistant and ImmunoSEQ Analyzer were used for data analysis, and V, D and J genes were assigned according to IMGT definitions. Clonality was computed as one minus normalized Shannon entropy of productive rearrangement frequencies, ranging from 0 to 1. Only overrepresented clonotypes making up at least 0.05% of the repertoire of each patient were included in the public clonotype analysis. Repertoires from about a dozen age-matched healthy donors in immuneACCESS were used as clonality controls. TCRdb re-hosts the immuneACCESS table, in-frame sequences only. Its copies lack some clones; in the studies checked, an unresolved V gene accounts for under half of them, and the cause for the rest is not known. V and J calls and clone size are as listed in that table; D and trimming were resolved from the DNA. This sample has approximately 130,000 clones in its table, and less than 90% of those were observed once. Jointly, the top ten make up about 3.5% of the sample.

The meaning of the sample's time point label: approximately 2 years on ibrutinib. For TCR beta library preparation, 1.5 to 2.5 micrograms of genomic DNA were extracted from the cryopreserved PBMCs. High-throughput TCR beta sequencing was performed on longitudinal blood samples from CLL patients receiving ibrutinib monotherapy. Patients were enrolled in a phase 2 open-label single-center ibrutinib monotherapy trial. This TCR was recovered from a human donor with chronic lymphocytic leukemia. In this chain, TRBV10-3 is recombined with TRBJ2-2; TRBD1 agrees with 7 junctional bases. This material consisted of PBMCs, taken after 24 months of ibrutinib treatment. This receptor carries the CDR3 CATCPSRQGSFGELFF. The nucleotide sequence is TGTGCCACCTGCCCGTCCCGACAGGGTTCCTTCGGGGAGCTGTTTTTT.